The sequence of this T cell receptor (beta chain) was determined in a study of cytomegalovirus exposure and HLA in healthy donors. Study overall: When 350 to 500 donors were genotyped, approximately 81% of them were found to fall in the Caucasian-associated ancestry cluster.

Researchers ran the PCR with 60 Vbeta and 13 Jbeta primers. This table comes from immunoSEQ multiplex PCR, and its TCRdb copy is limited to in-frame clones, with some not included. The profile shows around 170,000 clones, 82% of them singletons. This TCR derives from a man aged 35 to 55 in good health and CMV-seronegative. The sample comprised PBMCs.

The CDR3 DNA is TGTGCCAGCAGTGACGACGGAGCTCGGACCCAGTACTTC. Encoded protein: CASSDDGARTQYF. The chain is built from TRBV6-1 and TRBJ2-5; D remains ambiguous. The CDR3 loop spans 13 amino acids. V lost 3 bases to trimming and J lost 7 bases, with 12 bases between them. Germline V gene data show CDR1 as MNHNS and CDR2 as SASEGT.